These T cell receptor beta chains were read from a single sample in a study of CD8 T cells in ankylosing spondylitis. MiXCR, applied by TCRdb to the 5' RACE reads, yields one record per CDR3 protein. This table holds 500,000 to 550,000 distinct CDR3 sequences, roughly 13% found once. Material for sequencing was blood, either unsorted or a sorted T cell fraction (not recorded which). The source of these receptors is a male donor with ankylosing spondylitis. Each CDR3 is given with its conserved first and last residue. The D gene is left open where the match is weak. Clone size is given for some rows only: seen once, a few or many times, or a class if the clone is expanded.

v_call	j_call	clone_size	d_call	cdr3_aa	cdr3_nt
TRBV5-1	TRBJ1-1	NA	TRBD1	CASSSTGANTEAFF	TGCGCCAGCAGCAGCACAGGGGCCAACACTGAAGCTTTCTTT
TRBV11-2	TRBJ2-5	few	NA	CASSLEGSRWGTQYF	TGTGCCAGCAGCTTAGAGGGCAGCCGGTGGGGGACCCAGTACTTC
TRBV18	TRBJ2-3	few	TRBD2	CASSPRVAGATDTQYF	TGTGCCAGCTCACCACGGGTAGCGGGGGCCACAGATACGCAGTATTTT
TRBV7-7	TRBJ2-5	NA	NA	CASSYARGETQYF	TGTGCCAGCAGCTACGCTAGGGGGGAGACCCAGTACTTC
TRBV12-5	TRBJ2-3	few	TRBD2	CASGFGRAGWSTDTQYF	TGTGCTAGTGGTTTCGGGAGAGCGGGATGGAGCACAGATACGCAGTATTTT
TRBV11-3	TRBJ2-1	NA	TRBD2	CASSLGTGGPNEQFF	TGTGCCAGCAGCTTAGGTACGGGAGGGCCGAATGAGCAGTTCTTC
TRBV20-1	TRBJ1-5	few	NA	CSAQSGPGGQPQHF	TGCAGTGCGCAGTCGGGGCCCGGCGGTCAGCCCCAGCATTTT
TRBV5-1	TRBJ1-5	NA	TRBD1	CASSRTGEVGQPQHF	TGCGCCAGCAGCAGGACAGGGGAAGTCGGTCAGCCCCAGCATTTT
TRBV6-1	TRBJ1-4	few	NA	CASSEDLNEKLFF	TGTGCCAGCAGTGAAGACCTGAATGAAAAACTGTTTTTT
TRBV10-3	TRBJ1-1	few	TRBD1	CAISDQGAGTEAFF	TGTGCCATCAGTGATCAGGGGGCGGGCACTGAAGCTTTCTTT
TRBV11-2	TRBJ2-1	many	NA	CASSIRTRPLDTEQFF	TGTGCCAGCAGCATAAGAACTAGGCCACTCGACACTGAGCAGTTCTTC
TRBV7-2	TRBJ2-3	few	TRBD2	CASTLGTSGRKADTQYF	TGTGCCAGCACCTTAGGGACTAGCGGGAGAAAGGCAGATACGCAGTATTTT
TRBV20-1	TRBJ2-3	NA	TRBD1	CSADDRGRPDTQYF	TGCAGTGCAGATGACAGGGGGCGCCCAGATACGCAGTATTTT
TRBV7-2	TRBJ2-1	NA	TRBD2	CASSLRLADSYNEQFF	TGTGCCAGCAGCTTGCGACTAGCGGACTCCTACAATGAGCAGTTCTTC
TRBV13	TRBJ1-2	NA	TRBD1	CASSQRQGKDGYTF	TGTGCCAGCAGCCAAAGACAGGGAAAGGATGGCTACACCTTC
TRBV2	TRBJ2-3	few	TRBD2	CASSEARDPGGPDTQYF	TGTGCCAGCAGTGAAGCGCGGGACCCGGGGGGGCCAGATACGCAGTATTTT
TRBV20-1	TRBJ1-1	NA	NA	CSAFLYGVEAFF	TGCAGTGCTTTTCTATACGGTGTAGAAGCTTTCTTT
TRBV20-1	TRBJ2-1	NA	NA	CSAGGAPRGGSYNEQFF	TGCAGTGCAGGCGGGGCTCCCAGAGGCGGCTCCTACAATGAGCAGTTCTTC
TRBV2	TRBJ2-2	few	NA	CATKGQGTTGELFF	TGTGCGACTAAAGGGCAGGGGACCACCGGGGAGCTGTTTTTT
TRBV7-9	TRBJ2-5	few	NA	CASSLPQWGTQYF	TGTGCCAGCAGCTTACCCCAATGGGGGACCCAGTACTTC
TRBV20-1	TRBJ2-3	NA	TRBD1	CSAGRGDTQYF	TGCAGTGCTGGCAGGGGGGATACGCAGTATTTT
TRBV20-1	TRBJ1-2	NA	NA	CSAPLGPYNYGYTF	TGCAGTGCTCCACTTGGACCCTACAACTATGGCTACACCTTC
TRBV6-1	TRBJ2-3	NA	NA	CATGRRVSTDTQYF	TGTGCCACCGGCCGGCGGGTGAGCACAGATACGCAGTATTTT
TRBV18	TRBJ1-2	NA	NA	CASSPTSAVEVSNYGYTF	TGTGCCAGCTCACCCACATCAGCGGTGGAAGTTTCTAACTATGGCTACACCTTC
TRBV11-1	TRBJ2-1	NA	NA	CASSLRTLTNEQFF	TGTGCCAGCAGCTTAAGGACCTTAACGAATGAGCAGTTCTTC
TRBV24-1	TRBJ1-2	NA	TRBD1	CATSDPGGTGNGYTF	TGTGCCACCAGTGACCCCGGTGGGACAGGCAATGGCTACACCTTC
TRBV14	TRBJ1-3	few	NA	CASSHISGTTGNTIYF	TGTGCCAGCAGCCACATCTCCGGGACGACTGGAAACACCATATATTTT
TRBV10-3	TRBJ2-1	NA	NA	CAINSQDHEQFF	TGTGCCATCAATAGCCAGGACCATGAGCAGTTCTTC
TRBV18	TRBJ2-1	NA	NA	CASSPPVGREYNEQFF	TGTGCCAGCTCACCCCCGGTCGGCAGGGAATACAATGAGCAGTTCTTC
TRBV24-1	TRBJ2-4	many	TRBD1	CATSDSMDREEKNIQYF	TGTGCCACCAGTGATTCAATGGACAGGGAGGAAAAAAACATTCAGTACTTC
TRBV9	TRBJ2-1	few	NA	CASSGRDGSEQFF	TGTGCCAGCAGCGGGCGGGACGGGTCAGAGCAGTTCTTC
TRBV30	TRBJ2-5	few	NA	CAWSVVETQYF	TGTGCCTGGAGTGTAGTTGAGACCCAGTACTTC
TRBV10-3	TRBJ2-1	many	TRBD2	CAISGAPRAAGDYNEQFF	TGTGCCATCAGTGGAGCCCCGAGGGCAGCGGGAGATTACAATGAGCAGTTCTTC
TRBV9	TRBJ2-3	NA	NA	CASSTGLYANTQYF	TGTGCCAGCAGCACGGGACTTTACGCAAATACGCAGTATTTT
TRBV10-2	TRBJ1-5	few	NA	CASSEINRGYSNQPQHF	TGCGCCAGCAGTGAAATAAACAGAGGGTATAGCAATCAGCCCCAGCATTTT
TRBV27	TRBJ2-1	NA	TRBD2	CASSLSPGLGQFF	TGTGCCAGCAGCCTCTCACCGGGACTAGGGCAGTTCTTC
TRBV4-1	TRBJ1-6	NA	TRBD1	CASSPLRQGQNSPLHF	TGCGCCAGCAGCCCATTGAGACAGGGCCAGAATTCACCCCTCCACTTT
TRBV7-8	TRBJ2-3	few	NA	CASSLIPGPPGSQYF	TGTGCCAGCAGCTTAATTCCAGGGCCCCCCGGCTCGCAGTATTTT
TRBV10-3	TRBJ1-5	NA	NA	CAISEDRNQPQHF	TGTGCCATCAGTGAAGACAGAAATCAGCCCCAGCATTTT
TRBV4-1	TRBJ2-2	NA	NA	CASSHSSPGPLSGELFF	TGCGCCAGCAGCCACTCGTCCCCGGGACCGTTGTCGGGGGAGCTGTTTTTT
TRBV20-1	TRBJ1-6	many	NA	CSASRRGIYNSPLHF	TGCAGTGCTAGTAGGAGGGGAATTTATAATTCACCCCTCCACTTT
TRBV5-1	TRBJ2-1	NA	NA	CASSASPGSYNEQFF	TGCGCCAGCAGCGCTAGTCCGGGGTCCTACAATGAGCAGTTCTTC